This T cell receptor (beta chain) was retrieved from a study of blood T cell repertoires in COVID-19. The cohort comprised adults aged 18 to 89 years residing in 20 to 30 US areas. In germline, CDR1 is SGHAT, CDR2 FQNNGV. The CDR3 has 16 residues. Germline trimming cut 5 bases from V and 5 bases from J; bases unmatched to any gene: 14. Sequencing used immunoSEQ multiplex PCR; TCRdb keeps in-frame clones, though not all of them. Among 250,000 to 300,000 clones, around 80% were seen once, and the ten largest hold roughly 4.7%. Sequencing was done on a sample of PBMCs or T cells enriched from blood (not recorded which). This receptor was taken from a middle-aged man who had been exposed to COVID-19. The chain couples TRBV11-2 to TRBJ2-7, with 8 bases that match TRBD2. In nucleotides, the CDR3 is TGTGCCAGCAGCCCAGGTGACGGCGGGAGGAGTAACGAGCAGTACTTC. It codes for CASSPGDGGRSNEQYF. Looking up the rest from reference TRBV11-2 and TRBJ2-7 gives the full variable domain: EAGVAQSPRYKIIEKRQSVAFWCNPISGHATLYWYQQILGQGPKLLIQFQNNGVVDDSQLPKDRFSAERLKGVDSTLKIQPAKLEDSAVYLCASSPGDGGRSNEQYFGPGTRLTVT.